This T cell receptor (beta chain) was captured in a study of blood T cell repertoires in COVID-19. Measured with immunoSEQ multiplex PCR; TCRdb has only the in-frame clones, and not every one. This table has 450,000 to 500,000 clones, approximately 85% appearing once. The clonotype was recovered from a human donor in a cohort sampled during active COVID-19. Sequenced: peripheral blood.

The CDR3, as DNA: TGTGCCAGCAGCATCGTGGGGGCAGGAATGAACACTGAAGCTTTCTTT. Translation: CASSIVGAGMNTEAFF. V gene TRBV9 combines with J gene TRBJ1-1, with D possibly being TRBD1 (6 bases). This CDR3 spans 16 amino acids. The germline gives CDR1 SGDLS, CDR2 YYNGEE. V shed 4 bases and J shed 0 bases, with 16 bases lying between them.